The 5 T cell receptor beta chains below come from one sample, sequenced in a study of post-analysis software for immune sequencing data. Unique molecular identifiers had been added to the TCR beta cDNA libraries. One entry per CDR3 protein results from TCRdb running MiXCR on the PCR reads. The sample consists of 800,000 to 950,000 distinct CDR3 sequences, roughly half of them appearing once. The antigens these receptors bind are not known. Study-wide findings and caveats: TRBV segments more frequent in patients than in controls numbered roughly 5 and included TRBV5-6, TRBV5-1 and TRBV20-1.

The sample comprised blood. The receptor source for this set is a girl between 10 and 17 years old with multiple sclerosis.

In regard to this clonotype: A much bigger clone sits one base away, suggesting this may be a read error. This chain links TRBV7-8 with TRBJ2-7; a weak D match, TRBD1 (6 bases). There are 14 residues in the CDR3. Per the germline V gene, CDR1 is SGHVS and CDR2 is FQNEAQ. CDR3 in amino acids: CASNLRGQSYEQYF. In DNA, the CDR3 is TGTGCCAGCAACTTAAGAGGACAGTCCTACGAGCAGTACTTC.

The CDR3 bases are TGCAGCGTTGAAGGTTCCCAGCGGGAGACCTCCTACGAGCAGTACTTC. It specifies CSVEGSQRETSYEQYF. The V and J genes are TRBV29-1 and TRBJ2-7; 8 bases line up with TRBD2. Germline V gene lookup returns CDR1 SQVTM and CDR2 ANQGSEA. With 1 base clipped from V and 0 bases from J, the junction kept 8 bases outside the gene matches. The CDR3 sequence is 16 residues long.

There are a few counts of this clonotype. The V call is TRBV29-1, the J call TRBJ2-5, with D possibly TRBD2 on 7 matching bases. The J call may be incorrect, as the DNA end agrees better with TRBJ2-7. This CDR3 has 13 residues. Germline V gives CDR1 SQVTM, CDR2 ANQGSEA. In DNA, the CDR3 is TGCAGCGTTGAGGGCGGGGGCCGTTACGAGCAGTACTTC. Encoded protein: CSVEGGGRYEQYF.

This clonotype was seen more than once but under ten times. The gene calls are TRBV27 and TRBJ2-3, with no clear D. Germline lookup yields CDR1 MNHEY and CDR2 SMNVEV (reference sequence). V shed 6 bases and J shed 0 bases, with 10 bases lying between them. The CDR3 loop spans 14 amino acids. The CDR3 region has the DNA TGTGCCAGCAGCCGGATCTCTAGCACAGATACGCAGTATTTT. This sequence encodes CASSRISSTDTQYF.

The chain combines TRBV7-3 with TRBJ2-3; the match to TRBD1 covers 8 bases. The CDR3 runs to 17 residues. CDR1 and CDR2 from the germline V gene are SGHTA and FQGTGA. V dropped 2 bases and J dropped 4; count of bases not matched to a gene: 11. The CDR3 DNA is TGTGCCAGCAGCTTAGATTTTACAGGGGGTGCCTCAGATACGCAGTATTTT. This translates into CASSLDFTGGASDTQYF.